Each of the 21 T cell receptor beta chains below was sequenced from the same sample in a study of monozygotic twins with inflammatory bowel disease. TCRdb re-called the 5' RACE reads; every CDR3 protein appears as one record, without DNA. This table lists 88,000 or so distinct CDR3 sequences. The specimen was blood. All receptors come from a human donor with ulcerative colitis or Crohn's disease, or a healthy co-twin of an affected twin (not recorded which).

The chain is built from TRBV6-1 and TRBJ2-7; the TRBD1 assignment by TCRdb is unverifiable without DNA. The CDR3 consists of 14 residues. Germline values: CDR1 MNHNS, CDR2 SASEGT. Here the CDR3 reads CASRRGQGDYEQYF.

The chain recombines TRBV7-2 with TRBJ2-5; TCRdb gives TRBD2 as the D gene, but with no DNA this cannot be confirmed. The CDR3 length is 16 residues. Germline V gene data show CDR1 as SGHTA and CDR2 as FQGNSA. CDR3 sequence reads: CASSLGGTRVRETQYF.

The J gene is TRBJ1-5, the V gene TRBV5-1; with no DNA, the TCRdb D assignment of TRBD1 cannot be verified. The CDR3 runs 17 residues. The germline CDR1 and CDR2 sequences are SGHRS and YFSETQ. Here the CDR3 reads CASSSSGGAESNQPQHF.

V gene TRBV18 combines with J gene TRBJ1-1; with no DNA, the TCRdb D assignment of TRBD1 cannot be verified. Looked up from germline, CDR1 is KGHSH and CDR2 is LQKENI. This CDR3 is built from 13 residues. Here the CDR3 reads CASSPTGTPEAFF. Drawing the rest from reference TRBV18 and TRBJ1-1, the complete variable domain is NAGVMQNPRHLVRRRGQEARLRCSPMKGHSHVYWYRQLPEEGLKFMVYLQKENIIDESGMPKERFSAEFPKEGPSILRIQQVVRGDSAAYFCASSPTGTPEAFFGQGTRLTVV.

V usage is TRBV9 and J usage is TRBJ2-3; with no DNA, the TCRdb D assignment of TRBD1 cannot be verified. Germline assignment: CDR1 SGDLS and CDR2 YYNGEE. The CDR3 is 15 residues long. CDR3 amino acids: CASSVSGRATDTQYF.

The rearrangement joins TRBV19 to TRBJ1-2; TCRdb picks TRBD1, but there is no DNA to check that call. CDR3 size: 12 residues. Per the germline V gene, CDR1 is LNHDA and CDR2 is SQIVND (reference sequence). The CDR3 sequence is CASSIHRGGYTF.

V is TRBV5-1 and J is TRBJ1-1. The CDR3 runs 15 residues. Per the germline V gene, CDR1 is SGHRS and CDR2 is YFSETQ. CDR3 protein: CASSLAFETNTEAFF.

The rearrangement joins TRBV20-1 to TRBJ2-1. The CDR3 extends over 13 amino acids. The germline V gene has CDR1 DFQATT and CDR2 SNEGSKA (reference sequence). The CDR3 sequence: CSARVSTYNEQFF.

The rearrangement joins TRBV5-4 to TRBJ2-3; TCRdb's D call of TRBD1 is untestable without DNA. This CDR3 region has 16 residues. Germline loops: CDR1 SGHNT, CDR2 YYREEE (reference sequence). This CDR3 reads CASSPDRAPSTDTQYF.

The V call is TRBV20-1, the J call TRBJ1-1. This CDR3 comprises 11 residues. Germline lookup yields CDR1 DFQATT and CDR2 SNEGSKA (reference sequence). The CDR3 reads CSARQVFEAFF.

CDR3 sequence: CASGRAVTNTGELFF. The chain has TRBV12-3 or TRBV12-4 and TRBJ2-2; the TRBD2 assignment by TCRdb is unverifiable without DNA. This CDR3 comprises 15 residues.

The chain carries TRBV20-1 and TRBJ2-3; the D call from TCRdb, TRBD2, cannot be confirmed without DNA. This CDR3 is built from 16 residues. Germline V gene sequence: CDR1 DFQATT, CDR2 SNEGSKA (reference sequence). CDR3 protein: CSARGQTSGDTDTQYF.

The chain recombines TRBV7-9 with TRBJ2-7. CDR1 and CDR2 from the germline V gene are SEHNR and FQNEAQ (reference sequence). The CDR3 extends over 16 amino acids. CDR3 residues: CASSLAEGFIVYEQYF.

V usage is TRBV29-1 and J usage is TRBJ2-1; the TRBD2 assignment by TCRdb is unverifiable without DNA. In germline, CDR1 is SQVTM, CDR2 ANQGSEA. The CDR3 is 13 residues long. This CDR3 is CSMRGSSYNEQFF.

CDR3 protein: CASLPNRGSSYEQYF. The rearrangement uses TRBV18 and TRBJ2-7; lacking DNA, the TRBD1 call made by TCRdb goes unchecked. Germline V gene lookup returns CDR1 KGHSH and CDR2 LQKENI. The CDR3 sequence is 15 residues long.

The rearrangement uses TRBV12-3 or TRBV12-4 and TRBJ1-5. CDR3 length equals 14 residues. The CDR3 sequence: CASSYGTDNQPQHF.

CDR3 sequence: CAGRSGFSTDTQYF. V usage is TRBV6-9 and J usage is TRBJ2-3; TCRdb's D call of TRBD1 is untestable without DNA. This CDR3 has 14 amino acids. CDR1 MNHGY and CDR2 SVAAGI come from the germline V gene.

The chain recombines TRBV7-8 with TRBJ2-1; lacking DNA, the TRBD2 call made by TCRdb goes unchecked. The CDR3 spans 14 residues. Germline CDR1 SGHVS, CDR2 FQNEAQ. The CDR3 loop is CASSLAPSGVFKFF.

The CDR3 sequence is CASSYKGLDGYTF. This rearrangement joins TRBV6-5 to TRBJ1-2; the D call of TRBD1 rests on TCRdb alone, since no DNA is present to check it. The CDR3 is made up of 13 amino acids. Germline V gene data show CDR1 as MNHEY and CDR2 as SVGAGI.

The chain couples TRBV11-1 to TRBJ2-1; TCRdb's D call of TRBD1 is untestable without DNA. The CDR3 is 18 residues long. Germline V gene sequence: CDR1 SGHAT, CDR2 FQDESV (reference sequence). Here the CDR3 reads CASSLFPSGGRTYNEQFF.

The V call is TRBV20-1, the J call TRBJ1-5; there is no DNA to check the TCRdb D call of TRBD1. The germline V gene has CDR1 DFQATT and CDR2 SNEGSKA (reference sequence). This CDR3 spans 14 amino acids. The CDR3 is CSMTGPSRNQPQHF.